The rows below give T cell receptor beta chains drawn from one sample of a study of blood T cells in healthy people across ages. TCRdb independently ran MiXCR on the 5' RACE reads; one entry per CDR3 protein. This sample has fewer than 800,000 distinct CDR3 sequences; 20% to 30% occur once, and the top ten carry 9% to 9.5%. These data were also filed under a second study, of T cells of mothers and their children.

The sequenced sample consisted of blood. The receptors were sampled from a boy between 10 and 17 years old in good health. CDR3s include the opening cysteine and the closing phenylalanine or tryptophan. D genes are given only for firm matches. The size field is filled for only some rows; it gives once, few, many or a size class.

d_gene,v_gene,j_gene,abundance,CDR3nt,CDR3aa
NA,TRBV29-1,TRBJ2-3,NA,TGCAGCGTTGAAGAAACGGCAGGGAGGAGGGATACGCAGTATTTT,CSVEETAGRRDTQYF
TRBD2,TRBV29-1,TRBJ2-7,few,TGCAGCGTTGATCTCTCGGGGACTAGCGGGAGAGACGAGCAGTACTTC,CSVDLSGTSGRDEQYF
TRBD1,TRBV29-1,TRBJ2-7,NA,TGCAGCGTTAGGACAGGGGACGAGCAGTACTTC,CSVRTGDEQYF
TRBD2,TRBV6-5,TRBJ2-5,NA,TGTGCCAGCAGTATCCTAGCGGGAGGTTCAGAGACCCAGTACTTC,CASSILAGGSETQYF
TRBD2,TRBV12-3/TRBV12-4,TRBJ2-5,NA,TGTGCCAGCAGTTTAGTTGACGGGGGAGGGTCCCAGTACTTC,CASSLVDGGGSQYF
TRBD2,TRBV7-7,TRBJ2-1,few,TGTGCTAGCAGCCCTTTACTAGCGGGAGGATTGAATGAGCAGTTCTTC,CASSPLLAGGLNEQFF
TRBD2,TRBV2,TRBJ2-1,few,TGTGCCAGCAGTGATGTAGCGGGGATCTACAATGAGCAGTTCTTC,CASSDVAGIYNEQFF
TRBD2,TRBV20-1,TRBJ2-7,few,TGCAGTGCTAGGGGGGCCCTAGCGGGGGGGCGGAACGAGCAGTACTTC,CSARGALAGGRNEQYF
TRBD1,TRBV29-1,TRBJ2-7,few,TGCAGCGTTGAAGATCTCAGGGGGAGAGAGCAGTACTTC,CSVEDLRGREQYF
NA,TRBV5-1,TRBJ2-2,NA,TGCGCCAGCAGCTTCACGGGAAACACCGGGGAGCTGTTTTTT,CASSFTGNTGELFF
TRBD1,TRBV11-3,TRBJ1-4,NA,TGTGCCAGCAGCGGCCTGACAGGGGACTCGTATGAAAAACTGTTTTTT,CASSGLTGDSYEKLFF
TRBD1,TRBV27,TRBJ2-1,NA,TGTGCCAGCAGTTTTTGGACAGGGGCGAGGAATGAGCAGTTCTTC,CASSFWTGARNEQFF
TRBD2,TRBV19,TRBJ2-3,few,TGTGCCAGTAGTATAACCAGCGGGGGGGACTCGACAGATACGCAGTATTTT,CASSITSGGDSTDTQYF
TRBD2,TRBV6-5,TRBJ2-1,NA,TGTGCCAGCAGGGGACTAGCCTCGGGAAGGGGTGAGCAGTTCTTC,CASRGLASGRGEQFF
TRBD1,TRBV20-1,TRBJ2-5,few,TGCAGTGCTACCGGGACAGGACAAGAGACCCAGTACTTC,CSATGTGQETQYF
TRBD1,TRBV25-1,TRBJ1-2,few,TGTGCCAGCAGTGAACTGCAGGGGGTCTATGGCTACACCTTC,CASSELQGVYGYTF
TRBD2,TRBV9,TRBJ2-2,few,TGTGCCAGCACCCGGGGACTAGCGGCGAACACCGGGGAGCTGTTTTTT,CASTRGLAANTGELFF
TRBD2,TRBV7-3,TRBJ2-1,few,TGTGCCAGCAGCTTCAAAACGGGACTAGCGGGAGGTGGAACCTACAATGAGCAGTTCTTC,CASSFKTGLAGGGTYNEQFF
NA,TRBV7-9,TRBJ1-4,NA,TGTGCCAGCAGCTTAGCCAGGGGAACTAATGAAAAACTGTTTTTT,CASSLARGTNEKLFF
TRBD2,TRBV11-3,TRBJ2-7,few,TGTGCCAGCAGCCACCTGAGCGGGGGCCCTTCCTACGAGCAGTACTTC,CASSHLSGGPSYEQYF
TRBD1,TRBV18,TRBJ2-7,few,TGTGCCAGCTCACGGACAGGGGCCAAATCCTACGAGCAGTACTTC,CASSRTGAKSYEQYF
TRBD1,TRBV28,TRBJ1-4,few,TGTGCCACCCAGGCGGGGACAGGGAATGAAAAACTGTTTTTT,CATQAGTGNEKLFF
TRBD1,TRBV28,TRBJ1-4,NA,TGTGCCAGCAGTGAGGGGGCGGGAAATGAAAAACTGTTTTTT,CASSEGAGNEKLFF
NA,TRBV7-3,TRBJ2-5,few,TGTGCCAGCAGCCCCCAAATAGCGGCCCAAGAGACCCAGTACTTC,CASSPQIAAQETQYF
NA,TRBV9,TRBJ1-4,few,TGTGCCAGCAGCCCTGGGGGGACTTCGGGGGAGTTCATTTTT,CASSPGGTSGEFIF
NA,TRBV7-2,TRBJ1-5,NA,TGTGCCAGCAGCTTAACGCAGGGGAATCATCAGCCCCAGCATTTT,CASSLTQGNHQPQHF
NA,TRBV4-1,TRBJ2-1,few,TGCGCCAGCAGCCAAGTCGGGACTGAGCAGTTCTTC,CASSQVGTEQFF
TRBD2,TRBV29-1,TRBJ2-3,few,TGCAGCTCAAAAAAGGGACTAGAGGTTGATACGCAGTATTTT,CSSKKGLEVDTQYF
NA,TRBV5-5,TRBJ2-4,few,TGTGCCAGCAGCTTCCTCGGACAGAGGGCCAAAAACATTCAGTACTTC,CASSFLGQRAKNIQYF
TRBD2,TRBV7-9,TRBJ2-7,NA,TGTGCCAGCAGCTTAGCCGGGACTATGGTCCGCGAGCAGTACTTC,CASSLAGTMVREQYF
NA,TRBV20-1,TRBJ1-2,NA,TGCAGTCCAATCACAGGTCCAGGTGGCTACACCTTC,CSPITGPGGYTF
NA,TRBV6-5,TRBJ2-4,NA,TGTGCCAGCAGGGCCGCTCCCCTGGCCAAAAACATTCCGTACTTC,CASRAAPLAKNIPYF
NA,TRBV7-3,TRBJ1-1,NA,TGTGCCAGGAGCTCCGGAGGAGTCGATGAAGCTTTCTTT,CARSSGGVDEAFF
NA,TRBV4-1,TRBJ2-7,NA,TGCGCCAGCAGCTTGGGACTCAAATACGAGCAGTACTTC,CASSLGLKYEQYF
NA,TRBV28,TRBJ1-4,few,TGTGCCAGTGGGGGGGAGGCTAATGAAAAACTGTTTTTT,CASGGEANEKLFF
NA,TRBV6-2/TRBV6-3,TRBJ2-3,many,TGTGCCACCAGGCGACAAAGCGTGGATACGCAGTATTTT,CATRRQSVDTQYF
NA,TRBV28,TRBJ1-5,NA,TGTGCCAGCAGTCTAACCCATAGCAATCAGCCCCAGCATTTT,CASSLTHSNQPQHF
NA,TRBV29-1,TRBJ2-1,NA,TGCAGCGTTGAAGATCTTAGTGGCCGGAGGTGGAAGGGAAACAATGAGCAGTTCTTC,CSVEDLSGRRWKGNNEQFF
NA,TRBV6-2/TRBV6-3,TRBJ2-2,many,TGTGCCAGCAGTTACGGAGGGACAGAGCGAGAGATTACCGGGGAGCTGTTTTTT,CASSYGGTEREITGELFF
TRBD1,TRBV7-7,TRBJ2-5,NA,TGTGCTAGCAGCCACGACAGGGGGCAAGAGACCCAGTACTTC,CASSHDRGQETQYF
TRBD1,TRBV2,TRBJ2-5,few,TGTGCCAGCAGTAGACAGGGAGTAGAGACCCAGTACTTC,CASSRQGVETQYF
TRBD1,TRBV5-1,TRBJ2-7,few,TGCGCCAGCAGCTTACGACAGGGGGCTAACGAGCAGTACTTC,CASSLRQGANEQYF
NA,TRBV7-3,TRBJ2-1,few,TGTGCCAGCAGCCCGCAGCGCGGACCGCCTGACAATGAGCAGTTCTTC,CASSPQRGPPDNEQFF
NA,TRBV12-3/TRBV12-4,TRBJ2-7,NA,TGTGCCAGCAGTGCCGGGGGAAGCGAGCAGTACTTC,CASSAGGSEQYF
NA,TRBV4-2,TRBJ2-6,NA,TGTGCCAGCAGCCACTATAGTCTCTCTGGGGCCAACGTCCTGACTTTC,CASSHYSLSGANVLTF
NA,TRBV27,TRBJ2-5,NA,TGTGCCGGCGCGGAGGGGAGGCAAGAGACCCAGTACTTC,CAGAEGRQETQYF
NA,TRBV29-1,TRBJ2-5,NA,TGCAGCGCCGCAAACAGGGGAGGAGAGACCCAGTACTTC,CSAANRGGETQYF
TRBD1,TRBV9,TRBJ1-2,NA,TGTGCCAGCAGCGTAATAGGAAGAACAGGGGACTATGGCTACACCTTC,CASSVIGRTGDYGYTF
TRBD2,TRBV29-1,TRBJ2-3,NA,TGCAGCGTAAAAGGCGGGATAGCGGGAGATGTAGATACGCAGTATTTT,CSVKGGIAGDVDTQYF
TRBD2,TRBV6-6,TRBJ2-3,few,TGTGCCAGCAGCCCTTTTAGCGGGGGGGGCAGAGATACGCAGTATTTT,CASSPFSGGGRDTQYF
TRBD2,TRBV20-1,TRBJ2-7,NA,TGCAGTGCTAGAGATAGCGGGAGATACGAGCAGTACTTC,CSARDSGRYEQYF
NA,TRBV25-1,TRBJ2-1,NA,TGTGCCAGCAGTGAGGCATGGGGTAATGAGCAGTTCTTC,CASSEAWGNEQFF
TRBD2,TRBV11-3,TRBJ2-1,NA,TGTGCCAGCAGCTTAGATGGGGCTAGCGGGATCAAGTTCTTC,CASSLDGASGIKFF
TRBD1,TRBV29-1,TRBJ2-7,NA,TGCAGCGTTGTATGGGGACAGGGCTACGAGCAGTACTTC,CSVVWGQGYEQYF
NA,TRBV9,TRBJ2-7,NA,TGTGCCAGCGGGGGGAGTTCCGAGCAGTACTTC,CASGGSSEQYF
NA,TRBV7-9,TRBJ2-1,NA,TGTGCCAGCAGCTCACCCACGACCCTCAATGAGCAGTTCTTC,CASSSPTTLNEQFF
TRBD2,TRBV28,TRBJ2-3,few,TGTGCCAGCAGTCCTAGCGGGAGGGGGCCAGATACGCAGTATTTT,CASSPSGRGPDTQYF
TRBD1,TRBV7-2,TRBJ2-7,NA,TGTGCCAGCAGCTCCCGGGACAGTATGTATCACGAGCAGTACTTC,CASSSRDSMYHEQYF
NA,TRBV5-1,TRBJ2-1,NA,TGCGCCAGCAGCTTGAATAGCCGGGGTGAGCAGTTCTTC,CASSLNSRGEQFF